Sequencing of this TCR beta chain was carried out in a study of radiation and T cells in renal cell carcinoma. Libraries were prepared by immunoSEQ multiplex PCR; TCRdb keeps only in-frame clonotypes and omits some of them. The profile shows 25,000 to 40,000 clones, 65% to 85% of them singletons. Comment on this clone: Its target is unknown.

Study-level points and caveats: Top tumor clonotypes rose in blood 2 weeks post-radiation, then contracted.

Sample time point: blood 4 weeks post-SBRT, at nephrectomy. Treatment denoted: 15 Gy SBRT to primary tumor, nephrectomy 4 weeks later. Germline CDR1 and CDR2: MNHNY and SVGAGI (reference sequence). The V segment lost 5 bases and the J segment 0 bases; nucleotides outside the gene matches: 7. This CDR3 spans 15 amino acids. This chain joins TRBV6-6 and TRBJ2-7, with 7 bases matching TRBD1. This TCR derives from a man aged 60-69 years with renal cell carcinoma. The sequences come from blood, collected from a patient whose treatment included radiotherapy and nephrectomy. The CDR3 bases are TGTGCCAGCAGTCCGAGACAGGGAAACTCCTACGAGCAGTACTTC. This gives the protein CASSPRQGNSYEQYF.